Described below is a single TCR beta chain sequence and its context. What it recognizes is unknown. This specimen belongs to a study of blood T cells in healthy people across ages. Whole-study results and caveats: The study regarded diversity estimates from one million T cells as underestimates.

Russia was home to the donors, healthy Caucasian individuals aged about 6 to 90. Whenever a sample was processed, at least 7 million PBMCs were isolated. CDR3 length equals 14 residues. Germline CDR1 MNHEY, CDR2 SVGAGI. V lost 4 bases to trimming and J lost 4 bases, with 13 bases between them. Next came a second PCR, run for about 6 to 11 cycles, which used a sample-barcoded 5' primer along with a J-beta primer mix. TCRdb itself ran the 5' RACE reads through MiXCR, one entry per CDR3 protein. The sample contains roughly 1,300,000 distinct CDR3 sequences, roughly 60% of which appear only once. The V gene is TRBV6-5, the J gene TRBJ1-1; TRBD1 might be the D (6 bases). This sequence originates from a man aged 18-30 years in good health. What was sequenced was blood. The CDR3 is CASSSIRRGTEAFF. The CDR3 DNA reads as TGTGCCAGCAGTTCTATCCGCAGGGGCACTGAAGCTTTCTTT.